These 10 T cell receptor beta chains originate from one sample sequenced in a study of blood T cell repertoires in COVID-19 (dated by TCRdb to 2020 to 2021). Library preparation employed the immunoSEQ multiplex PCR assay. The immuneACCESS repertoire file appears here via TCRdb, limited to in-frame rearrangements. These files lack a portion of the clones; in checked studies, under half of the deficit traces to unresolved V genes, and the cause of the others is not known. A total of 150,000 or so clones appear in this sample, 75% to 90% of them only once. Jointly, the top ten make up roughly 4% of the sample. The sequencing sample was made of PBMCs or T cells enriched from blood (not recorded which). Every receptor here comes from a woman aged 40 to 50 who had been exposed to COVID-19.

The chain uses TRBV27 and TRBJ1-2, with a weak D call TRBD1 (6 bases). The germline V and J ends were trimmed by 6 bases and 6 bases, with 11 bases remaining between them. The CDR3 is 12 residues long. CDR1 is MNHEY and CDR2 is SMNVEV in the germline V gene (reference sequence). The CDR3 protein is CASRSTGHGYTF. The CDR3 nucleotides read TGTGCCAGCAGGTCAACAGGGCATGGCTACACCTTC.

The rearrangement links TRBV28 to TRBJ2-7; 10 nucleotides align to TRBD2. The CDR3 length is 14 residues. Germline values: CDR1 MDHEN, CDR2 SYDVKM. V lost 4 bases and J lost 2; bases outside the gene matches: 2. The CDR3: CASSSSGSTYEQYF. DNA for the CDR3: TGTGCCAGCAGTTCTAGCGGGAGCACCTACGAGCAGTACTTC.

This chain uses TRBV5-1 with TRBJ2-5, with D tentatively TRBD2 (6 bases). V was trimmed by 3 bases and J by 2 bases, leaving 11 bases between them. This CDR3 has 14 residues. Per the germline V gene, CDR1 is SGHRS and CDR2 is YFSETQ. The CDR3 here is CASSSTGGQETQYF. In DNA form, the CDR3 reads TGCGCCAGCAGCTCGACTGGGGGGCAAGAGACCCAGTACTTC. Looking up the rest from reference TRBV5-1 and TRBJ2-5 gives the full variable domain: KAGVTQTPRYLIKTRGQQVTLSCSPISGHRSVSWYQQTPGQGLQFLFEYFSETQRNKGNFPGRFSGRQFSNSRSEMNVSTLELGDSALYLCASSSTGGQETQYFGPGTRLLVL.

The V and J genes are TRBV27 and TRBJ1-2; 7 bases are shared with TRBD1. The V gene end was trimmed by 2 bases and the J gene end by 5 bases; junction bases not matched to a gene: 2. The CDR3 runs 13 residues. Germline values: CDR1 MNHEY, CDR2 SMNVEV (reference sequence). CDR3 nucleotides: TGTGCCAGCAGTTTAACAGGGGAGTATGGCTACACCTTC. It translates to CASSLTGEYGYTF.

The CDR3 reads CASSSTGGYEQYF. For the CDR3, the DNA is TGTGCCAGCTCCAGTACAGGGGGCTACGAGCAGTACTTC. This rearrangement joins TRBV25-1 to TRBJ2-7; 8 bases are a match to TRBD1. Germline V gives CDR1 MGHDK, CDR2 SYGVNS. The CDR3 extends over 13 amino acids. After removal of 8 bases from V and 3 bases from J, the junction contained 6 bases not matched to a gene.

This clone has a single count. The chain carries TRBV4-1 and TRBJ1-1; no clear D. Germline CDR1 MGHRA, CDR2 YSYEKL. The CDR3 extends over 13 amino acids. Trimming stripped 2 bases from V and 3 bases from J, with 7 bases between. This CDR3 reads CASSQNPDTEAFF. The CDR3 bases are TGCGCCAGCAGCCAAAACCCGGACACTGAAGCTTTCTTT.

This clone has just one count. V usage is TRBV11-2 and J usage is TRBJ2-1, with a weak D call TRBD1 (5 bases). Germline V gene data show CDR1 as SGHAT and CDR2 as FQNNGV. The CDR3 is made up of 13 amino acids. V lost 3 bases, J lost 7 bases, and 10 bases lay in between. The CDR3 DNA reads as TGTGCCAGCAGCTTGGGCAGGGCGAATGAGCAGTTCTTC. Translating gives CASSLGRANEQFF.

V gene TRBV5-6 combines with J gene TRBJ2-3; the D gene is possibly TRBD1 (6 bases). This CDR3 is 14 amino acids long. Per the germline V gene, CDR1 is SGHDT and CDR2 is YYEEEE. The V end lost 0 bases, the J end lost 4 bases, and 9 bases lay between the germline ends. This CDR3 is CASSLGQGSDTQYF. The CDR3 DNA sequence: TGTGCCAGCAGCTTGGGGCAGGGGTCAGATACGCAGTATTTT.

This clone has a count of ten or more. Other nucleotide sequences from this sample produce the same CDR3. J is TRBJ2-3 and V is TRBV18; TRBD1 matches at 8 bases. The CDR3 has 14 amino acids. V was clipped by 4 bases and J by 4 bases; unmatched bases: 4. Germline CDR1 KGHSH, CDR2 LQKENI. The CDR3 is CASSQIQGADTQYF. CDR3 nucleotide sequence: TGTGCCAGCTCACAAATACAGGGGGCAGATACGCAGTATTTT.

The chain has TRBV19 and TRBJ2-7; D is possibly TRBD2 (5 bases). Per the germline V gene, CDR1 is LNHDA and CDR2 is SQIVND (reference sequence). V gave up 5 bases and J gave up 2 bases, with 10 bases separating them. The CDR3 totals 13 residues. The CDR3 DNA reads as TGTGCCAGTAGTTTCGGGGTGGCCTACGAGCAGTACTTC. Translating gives CASSFGVAYEQYF. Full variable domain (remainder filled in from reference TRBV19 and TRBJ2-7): DGGITQSPKYLFRKEGQNVTLSCEQNLNHDAMYWYRQDPGQGLRLIYYSQIVNDFQKGDIAEGYSVSREKKESFPLTVTSAQKNPTAFYLCASSFGVAYEQYFGPGTRLTVT.